The T cell receptor (beta chain) under discussion was sequenced for a study of response to subunit inactivated influenza vaccine. Study-level findings and limits: The authors suggested that every seasonal influenza vaccination recruits few new T cells.

TCRdb itself ran the RT-PCR reads through MiXCR, one entry per CDR3 protein. Among roughly 500,000 distinct CDR3 sequences listed, about 15% were seen once. The trim removed 4 bases at V and 3 bases at J, leaving 2 bases unmatched. The CDR3 has 13 amino acids. Germline CDR1 SGHNT, CDR2 YENEEA. Worth noting for this clonotype: Its antigen is currently unknown.

The chain employs TRBV11-3 and TRBJ1-1, with TRBD1 identical over 7 bases. This clonotype originated in a man between 50 and 75 years old who received an inactivated influenza vaccine. Sequencing used CD4+ T cells sorted from PBMCs, obtained roughly 24 months after vaccination. CDR3 sequence (DNA): TGTGCCAGCAGCTCCAGGGGGTACACTGAAGCTTTCTTT. Encoded protein: CASSSRGYTEAFF.